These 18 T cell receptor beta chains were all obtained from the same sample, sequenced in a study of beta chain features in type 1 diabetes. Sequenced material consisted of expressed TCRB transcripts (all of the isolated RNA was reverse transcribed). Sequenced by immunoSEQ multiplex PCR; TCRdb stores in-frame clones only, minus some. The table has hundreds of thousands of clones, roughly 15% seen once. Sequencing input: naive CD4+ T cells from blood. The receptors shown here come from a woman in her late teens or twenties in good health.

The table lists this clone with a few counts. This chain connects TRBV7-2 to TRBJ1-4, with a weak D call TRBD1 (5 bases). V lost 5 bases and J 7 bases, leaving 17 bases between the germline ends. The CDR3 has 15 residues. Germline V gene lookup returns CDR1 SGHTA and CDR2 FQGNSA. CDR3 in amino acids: CASSRRPGDSEKLFF. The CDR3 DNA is TGTGCCAGCAGCAGACGACCCGGGGACTCTGAAAAACTGTTTTTT.

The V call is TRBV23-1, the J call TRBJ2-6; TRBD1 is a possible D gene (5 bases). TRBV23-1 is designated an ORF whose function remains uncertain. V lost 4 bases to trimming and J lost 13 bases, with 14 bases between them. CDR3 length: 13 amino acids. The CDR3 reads CASSPKGLRVLTF. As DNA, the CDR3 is TGCGCCAGCAGTCCCAAGGGGTTGCGGGTCCTGACTTTC.

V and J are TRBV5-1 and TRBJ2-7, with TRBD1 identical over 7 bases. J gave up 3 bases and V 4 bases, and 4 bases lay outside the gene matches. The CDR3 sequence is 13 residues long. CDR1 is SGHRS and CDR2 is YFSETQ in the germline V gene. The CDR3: CASSPQGNYEQYF. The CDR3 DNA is TGCGCCAGCAGCCCACAGGGGAACTACGAGCAGTACTTC.

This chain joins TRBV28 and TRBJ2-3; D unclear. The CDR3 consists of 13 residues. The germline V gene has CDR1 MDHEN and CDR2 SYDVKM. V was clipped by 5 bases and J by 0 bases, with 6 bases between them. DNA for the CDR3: TGTGCCAGCAGTCACCCTAGCACAGATACGCAGTATTTT. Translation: CASSHPSTDTQYF.

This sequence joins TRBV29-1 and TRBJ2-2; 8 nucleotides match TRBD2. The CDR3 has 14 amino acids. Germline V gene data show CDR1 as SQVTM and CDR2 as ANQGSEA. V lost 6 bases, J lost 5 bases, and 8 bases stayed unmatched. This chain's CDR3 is CSVLWASGTGELFF. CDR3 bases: TGCAGCGTCCTATGGGCTAGCGGGACCGGGGAGCTGTTTTTT.

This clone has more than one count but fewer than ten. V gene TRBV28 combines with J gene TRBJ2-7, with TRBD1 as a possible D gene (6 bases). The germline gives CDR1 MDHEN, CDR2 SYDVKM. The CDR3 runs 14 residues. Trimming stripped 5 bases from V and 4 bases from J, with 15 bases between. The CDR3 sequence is CASSAIRGWYEQYF. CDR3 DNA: TGTGCCAGCAGTGCAATCAGGGGCTGGTACGAGCAGTACTTC.

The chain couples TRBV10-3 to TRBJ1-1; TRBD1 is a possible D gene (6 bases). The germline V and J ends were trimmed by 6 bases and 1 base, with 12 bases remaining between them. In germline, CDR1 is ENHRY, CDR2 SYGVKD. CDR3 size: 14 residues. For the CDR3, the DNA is TGTGCCATCAGGTGGGGGGGGCAGAACACTGAAGCTTTCTTT. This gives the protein CAIRWGGQNTEAFF.

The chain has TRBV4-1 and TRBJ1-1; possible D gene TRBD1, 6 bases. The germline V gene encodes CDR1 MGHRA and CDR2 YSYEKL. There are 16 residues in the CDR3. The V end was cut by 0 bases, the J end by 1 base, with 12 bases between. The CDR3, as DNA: TGCGCCAGCAGCCAAGATCGGGGAGGGGGGAACACTGAAGCTTTCTTT. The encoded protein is CASSQDRGGGNTEAFF.

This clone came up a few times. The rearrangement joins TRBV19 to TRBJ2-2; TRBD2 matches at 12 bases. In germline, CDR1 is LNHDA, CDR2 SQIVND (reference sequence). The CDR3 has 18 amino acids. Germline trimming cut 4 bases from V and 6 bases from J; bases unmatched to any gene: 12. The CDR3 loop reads CASSRWTSGKKSAGELFF. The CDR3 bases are TGTGCCAGTAGTAGATGGACTAGCGGGAAAAAGTCAGCCGGGGAGCTGTTTTTT.

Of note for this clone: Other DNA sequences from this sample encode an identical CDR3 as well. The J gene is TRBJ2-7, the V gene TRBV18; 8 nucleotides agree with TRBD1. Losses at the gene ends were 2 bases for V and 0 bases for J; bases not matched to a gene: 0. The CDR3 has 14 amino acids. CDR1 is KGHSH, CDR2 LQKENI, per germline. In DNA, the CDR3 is TGTGCCAGCTCACCAGGGACAGGCTCCTACGAGCAGTACTTC. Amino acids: CASSPGTGSYEQYF.

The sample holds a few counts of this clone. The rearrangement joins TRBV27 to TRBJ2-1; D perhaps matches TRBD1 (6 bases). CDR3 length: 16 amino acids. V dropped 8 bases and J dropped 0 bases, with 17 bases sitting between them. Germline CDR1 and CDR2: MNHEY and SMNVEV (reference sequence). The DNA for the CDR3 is TGTGCCAGCGGTGACAGGTTCGGACGCTCCTACAATGAGCAGTTCTTC. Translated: CASGDRFGRSYNEQFF.

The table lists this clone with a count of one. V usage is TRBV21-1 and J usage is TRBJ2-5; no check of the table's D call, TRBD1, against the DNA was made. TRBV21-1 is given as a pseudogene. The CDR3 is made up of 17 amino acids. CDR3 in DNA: TGTGCCAGCAGCAAAGAGTGGGGACAGGCCCTTAAAGAGACCCAGTACTTC. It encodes CASSKEWGQALKETQYF.

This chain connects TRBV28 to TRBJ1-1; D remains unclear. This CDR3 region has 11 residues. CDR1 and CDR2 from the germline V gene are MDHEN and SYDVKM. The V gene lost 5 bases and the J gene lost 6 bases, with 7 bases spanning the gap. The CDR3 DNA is TGTGCCAGCAGTCGGCAGGCTGAAGCTTTCTTT. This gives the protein CASSRQAEAFF.

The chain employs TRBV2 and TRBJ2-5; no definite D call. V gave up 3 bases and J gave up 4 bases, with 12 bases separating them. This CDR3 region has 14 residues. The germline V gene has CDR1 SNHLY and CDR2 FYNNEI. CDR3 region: CASSEEIPPETQYF. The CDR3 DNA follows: TGTGCCAGCAGTGAGGAGATACCCCCAGAGACCCAGTACTTC.

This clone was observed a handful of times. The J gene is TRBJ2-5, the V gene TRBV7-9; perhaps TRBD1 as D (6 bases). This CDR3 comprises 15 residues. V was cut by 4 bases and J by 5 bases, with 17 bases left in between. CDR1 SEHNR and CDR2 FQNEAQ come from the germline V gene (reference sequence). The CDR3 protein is CASSSIQTGSETQYF. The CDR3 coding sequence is TGTGCCAGCAGCTCCATCCAAACAGGGTCGGAGACCCAGTACTTC.

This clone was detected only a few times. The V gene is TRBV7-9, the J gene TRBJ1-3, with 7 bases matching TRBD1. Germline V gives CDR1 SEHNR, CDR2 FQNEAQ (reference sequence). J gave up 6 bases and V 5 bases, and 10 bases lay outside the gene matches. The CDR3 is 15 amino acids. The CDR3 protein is CASSLADREENTIYF. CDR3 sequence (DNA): TGTGCCAGCAGCCTCGCCGACAGGGAGGAAAACACCATATATTTT.

The CDR3 protein is CASSLLSQGQYF. The CDR3 bases are TGTGCCAGCAGCTTATTGTCTCAGGGGCAGTACTTC. The gene calls are TRBV7-9 and TRBJ2-7; possible D gene TRBD1, 5 bases. V was clipped by 2 bases and J by 9 bases, with 11 bases between them. The CDR3 runs 12 residues. Looked up from germline, CDR1 is SEHNR and CDR2 is FQNEAQ (reference sequence).

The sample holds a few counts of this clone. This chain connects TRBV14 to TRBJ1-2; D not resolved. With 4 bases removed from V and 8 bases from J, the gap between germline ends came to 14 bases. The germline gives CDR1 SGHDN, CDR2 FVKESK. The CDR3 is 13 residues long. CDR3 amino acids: CASSPRFWGGYTF. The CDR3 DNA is TGTGCCAGCAGCCCCCGATTTTGGGGAGGCTACACCTTC.